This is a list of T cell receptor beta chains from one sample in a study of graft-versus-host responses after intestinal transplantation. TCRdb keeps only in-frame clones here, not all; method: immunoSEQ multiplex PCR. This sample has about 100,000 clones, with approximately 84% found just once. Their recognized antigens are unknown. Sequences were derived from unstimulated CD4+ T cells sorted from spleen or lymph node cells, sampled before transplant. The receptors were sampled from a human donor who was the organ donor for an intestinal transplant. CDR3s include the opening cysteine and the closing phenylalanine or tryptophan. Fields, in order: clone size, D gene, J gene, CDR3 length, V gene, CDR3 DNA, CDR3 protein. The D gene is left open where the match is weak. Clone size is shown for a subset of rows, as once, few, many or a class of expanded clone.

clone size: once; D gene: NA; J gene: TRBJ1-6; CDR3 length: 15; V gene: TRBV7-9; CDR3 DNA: TGTGCCAGCAGCTCTGGGGCCTCTAATAATTCACCCCTCCACTTT; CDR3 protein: CASSSGASNNSPLHF
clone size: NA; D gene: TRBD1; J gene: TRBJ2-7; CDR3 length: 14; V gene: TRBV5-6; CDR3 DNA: TGTGCCAGCAGCGTCGGACAGGGACCCTACGAGCAGTACTTC; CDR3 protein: CASSVGQGPYEQYF
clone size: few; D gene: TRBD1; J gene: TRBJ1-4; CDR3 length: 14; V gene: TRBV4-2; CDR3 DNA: TGTGCCAGCAGCCCGGGACAGGCTAATGAAAAACTGTTTTTT; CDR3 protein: CASSPGQANEKLFF
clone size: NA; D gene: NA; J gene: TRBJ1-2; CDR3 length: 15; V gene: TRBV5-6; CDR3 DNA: TGTGCCAGCAGCCCAGGTTCAGGGGCGCAGGATGGCTACACCTTC; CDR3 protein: CASSPGSGAQDGYTF
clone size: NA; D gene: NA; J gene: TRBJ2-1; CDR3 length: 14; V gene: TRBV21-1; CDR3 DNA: TGTGCCACCGAACCGGGGAGCTCCTACAATGAGCAGTTCTTC; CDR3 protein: CATEPGSSYNEQFF
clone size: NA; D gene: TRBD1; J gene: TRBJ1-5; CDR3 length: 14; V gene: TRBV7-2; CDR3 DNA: TGTGCCAGCAGCTTGGACAGGCTGAATCAGCCCCAGCATTTT; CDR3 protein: CASSLDRLNQPQHF
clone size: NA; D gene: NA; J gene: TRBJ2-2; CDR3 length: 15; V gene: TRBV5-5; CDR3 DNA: TGTGCCAGCAGCCTAGGGGGGGCTTATGTCGGGGAGCTGTTTTTT; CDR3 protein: CASSLGGAYVGELFF
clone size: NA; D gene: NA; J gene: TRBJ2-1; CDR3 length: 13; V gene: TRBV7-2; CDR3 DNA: TGTGCCAGCAGCTTATGGCAGGGCAATGAGCAGTTCTTC; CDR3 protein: CASSLWQGNEQFF
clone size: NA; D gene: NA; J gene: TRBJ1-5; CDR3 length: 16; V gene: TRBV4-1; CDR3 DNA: TGCGCCAGCAGCCAAGAAAGGGGCCGCGGGAAGGGGCCCCAGCATTTT; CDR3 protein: CASSQERGRGKGPQHF
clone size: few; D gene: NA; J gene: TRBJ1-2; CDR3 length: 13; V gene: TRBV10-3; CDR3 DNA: TGTGCCATCAGTGAGGAGGGGAACTATGGCTACACCTTC; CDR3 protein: CAISEEGNYGYTF
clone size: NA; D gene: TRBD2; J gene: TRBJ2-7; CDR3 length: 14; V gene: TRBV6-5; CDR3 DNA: TGTGCCAGCAGTAGTAGCGGGGGGGTTTTCGAGCAGTACTTC; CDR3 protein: CASSSSGGVFEQYF
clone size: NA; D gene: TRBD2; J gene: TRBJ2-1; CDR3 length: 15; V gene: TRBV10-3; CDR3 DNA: TGTGCCATCAACCGCGGGACTAGCGGGGGCAATGAGCAGTTCTTC; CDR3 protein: CAINRGTSGGNEQFF
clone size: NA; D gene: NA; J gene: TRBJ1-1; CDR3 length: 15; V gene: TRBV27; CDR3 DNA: TGTGCCAGCAGTTTATCGCCAGGGGCTGGCACTGAAGCTTTCTTT; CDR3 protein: CASSLSPGAGTEAFF
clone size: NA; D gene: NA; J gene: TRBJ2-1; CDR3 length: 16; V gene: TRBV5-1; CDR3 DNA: TGCGCCAGCAGCCACCCCCAAACCAAGGGATACAATGAGCAGTTCTTC; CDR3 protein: CASSHPQTKGYNEQFF